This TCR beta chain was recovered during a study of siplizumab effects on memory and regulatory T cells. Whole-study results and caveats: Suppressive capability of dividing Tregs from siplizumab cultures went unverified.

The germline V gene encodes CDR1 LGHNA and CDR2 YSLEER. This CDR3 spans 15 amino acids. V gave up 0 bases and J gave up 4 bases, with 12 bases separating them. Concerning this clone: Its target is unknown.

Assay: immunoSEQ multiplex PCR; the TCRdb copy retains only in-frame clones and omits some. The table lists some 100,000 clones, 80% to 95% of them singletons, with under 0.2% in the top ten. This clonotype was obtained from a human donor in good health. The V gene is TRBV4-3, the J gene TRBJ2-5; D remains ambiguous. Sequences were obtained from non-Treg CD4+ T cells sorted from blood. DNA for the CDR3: TGCGCCAGCAGCCAAGATCGTCTCAGTCTAGAGACCCAGTACTTC. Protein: CASSQDRLSLETQYF.